The rows below give T cell receptor beta chains drawn from one sample of a study of CD8 T cells in ankylosing spondylitis. TCRdb re-derived calls from the 5' RACE reads in MiXCR, one entry per CDR3 protein. There are around 490,000 distinct CDR3 sequences in the sample; about 5.2% occur only once, and approximately 3.5% lies in the top ten. The sequencing sample was made of blood, either unsorted or a sorted T cell fraction (not recorded which). These receptors all come from a male donor with ankylosing spondylitis. CDR3s leave out the opening cysteine and the closing phenylalanine or tryptophan. A D gene is named only where the DNA matches it firmly.

J	D	V	CDR3
TRBJ1-1	-	TRBV5-1	ASSGGGGTPRDTEAF
TRBJ2-7	TRBD1	TRBV28	ASLLDRDSYEQY
TRBJ2-7	-	TRBV10-3	ATNPTGSGWNEQY
TRBJ1-1	-	TRBV5-5	ASSLGLEYGAF
TRBJ1-5	-	TRBV15	ATSKTLSEGPQH
TRBJ2-7	TRBD2	TRBV12-5	ASGSGRSYEQY
TRBJ2-3	-	TRBV27	ASNLGGQRESLDTQY
TRBJ1-1	-	TRBV6-1	ASSVSFGLVAF
TRBJ2-1	TRBD2	TRBV2	ASRYGTSGGVWEQF
TRBJ1-5	-	TRBV21-1	ASSPTYSVQPQH
TRBJ2-7	-	TRBV20-1	SASGSKSYEQY
TRBJ1-2	TRBD1	TRBV5-1	ASSYRDSNYGYT
TRBJ2-3	-	TRBV18	ASSPPLGEGTDTQY
TRBJ2-3	-	TRBV20-1	SASRGTDTQY
TRBJ2-3	-	TRBV12-3/TRBV12-4	ASGLTGGTDTQY
TRBJ2-4	-	TRBV7-2	ASSSLSGSGIQY
TRBJ2-1	TRBD2	TRBV12-3/TRBV12-4	ASSGTSGYYNEQF
TRBJ2-7	TRBD1	TRBV7-2	ASSFYGQGDEQY
TRBJ2-3	-	TRBV2	ASSEVAGLDTQY
TRBJ1-2	-	TRBV4-2	ASSQRDGYT
TRBJ2-1	-	TRBV7-2	ASSFGIHYNEQF
TRBJ2-2	-	TRBV7-2	ASSASPAGELF
TRBJ2-7	-	TRBV11-1	ASSLAWGPRSDGYEQY
TRBJ2-1	-	TRBV24-1	ATSDSRQKSSYNEQF
TRBJ1-2	-	TRBV5-6	ASSSRSNANYGYT
TRBJ2-3	TRBD1	TRBV6-2/TRBV6-3	ASRKDRGTDTQY
TRBJ2-7	-	TRBV20-1	SARDPGRHAYEQY
TRBJ2-3	-	TRBV29-1	SVLGARTTTDTQY
TRBJ1-2	-	TRBV20-1	SVPRDGYT
TRBJ1-1	TRBD1	TRBV6-2/TRBV6-3	ASSLPPGQGGEAF
TRBJ2-3	-	TRBV29-1	SVGGRAADTQY
TRBJ2-2	-	TRBV30	AWSVPRGFGGELF
TRBJ1-2	-	TRBV5-1	ASNLGQYSSDGYT
TRBJ2-7	-	TRBV12-3/TRBV12-4	ASSLHTSQSYEQY
TRBJ2-1	-	TRBV11-1	ASSSGPLSSYNEQF
TRBJ2-7	-	TRBV6-6	ASSYSTGEQY
TRBJ1-2	-	TRBV15	ATSRERDYGYT